One and the same sample provided the 31 T cell receptor beta chains below, sequenced in a study of T cells in Graves' hyperthyroidism and ophthalmopathy. TCR beta CDR3 regions were amplified from RNA. The HTBI primer set served for first-round RT-PCR of the TCR CDR3. MiXCR, run by TCRdb on the multiplex PCR reads, gives a single entry per CDR3 protein. Here the sample spans some 600,000 distinct CDR3 sequences, 40% to 55% being singletons. Sequences were obtained from peripheral blood or thyroid tissue (not recorded which). The source is a woman under 30 with Graves' hyperthyroidism.

About this clonotype itself: A much larger clone sits a single nucleotide away, making a read error possible. Here the CDR3 DNA reads TGTGCCAGCAGTGAAAGGGTCGGGGACACTGAAGCTTTCTTT. Translating gives CASSERVGDTEAFF. J is TRBJ1-1 and V is TRBV2; D gene unclear. Germline V gene lookup returns CDR1 SNHLY and CDR2 FYNNEI. The CDR3 has 14 amino acids. Trimming removed 2 bases from V and 3 bases from J, with 10 bases in between.

This chain connects TRBV9 to TRBJ2-2; D is unresolved. The germline V gene has CDR1 SGDLS and CDR2 YYNGEE. V was trimmed by 0 bases and J by 0 bases, leaving 6 bases between them. This CDR3 has 15 residues. This CDR3 reads CASSVAATNTGELFF. In DNA, the CDR3 is TGTGCCAGCAGCGTAGCTGCGACGAACACCGGGGAGCTGTTTTTT.

This clonotype was picked up a small number of times. One junction end disagrees with the germline gene, perhaps due to a read error. The chain couples TRBV7-2 to TRBJ1-5; D call uncertain. Germline V lookup: CDR1 SGHTA, CDR2 FQGNSA. CDR3 length: 14 residues. CDR3 region: CASSQYGANQPQHF. In DNA form, the CDR3 reads TGCGCCAGCAGCCAATACGGAGCAAATCAGCCCCAGCATTTT.

This clonotype was found many times. This sequence joins TRBV2 and TRBJ2-5; no clear D gene. Trimming cost V 3 bases and J 2 bases, with 10 bases left between them. The CDR3 consists of 14 residues. Looked up from germline, CDR1 is SNHLY and CDR2 is FYNNEI. CDR3 sequence (DNA): TGTGCCAGCAGTGATCCGACAAGGCAAGAGACCCAGTACTTC. Translating gives CASSDPTRQETQYF. The entire variable domain, with the rest obtained from reference TRBV2 and TRBJ2-5, is as follows: EPEVTQTPSHQVTQMGQEVILRCVPISNHLYFYWYRQILGQKVEFLVSFYNNEISEKSEIFDDQFSVERPDGSNFTLKIRSTKLEDSAMYFCASSDPTRQETQYFGPGTRLLVL.

This clonotype was detected many times. CDR3 residues: CATSDSRQGNQPQHF. CDR3 coding DNA: TGTGCCACCAGTGATTCCCGACAGGGCAATCAGCCCCAGCATTTT. The chain uses TRBV24-1 and TRBJ1-5, with D maybe TRBD1 (6 bases). This CDR3 is 15 amino acids long. Germline assignment: CDR1 KGHDR and CDR2 SFDVKD. V was pared by 2 bases and J by 2 bases, with 9 bases between.

On this clonotype: One junction end does not reproduce the germline sequence, and a read error may be involved. This sequence joins TRBV2 and TRBJ1-5; D possibly corresponds to TRBD1 (6 bases). Germline V CDR1 and CDR2: SNHLY, FYNNEI. The CDR3 totals 16 residues. The CDR3 protein is CATSDSGTPEQETQHF. CDR3 nucleotide sequence: TGTGCCACCAGTGATTCCGGGACACCCGAGCAAGAGACCCAGCATTTT.

This clonotype was seen many times. This chain joins TRBV7-2 and TRBJ1-1, with D hard to call. The length of the CDR3 is 13 residues. Trimming pared 7 bases from V and 7 bases from J, leaving 16 bases between. CDR1 and CDR2 (germline): SGHTA, FQGNSA. CDR3 sequence: CASTPRGRVEAFF. For the CDR3, the DNA is TGTGCCAGCACACCTCGCGGGAGGGTTGAAGCTTTCTTT.

This clonotype was detected a few times. The chain uses TRBV7-3 and TRBJ1-2; D unresolved. CDR3 length equals 16 residues. Per the germline V gene, CDR1 is SGHTA and CDR2 is FQGTGA. The germline V and J ends were trimmed by 1 base and 2 bases, with 14 bases remaining between them. The CDR3 here is CASSLSPRVHNYGYTF. The CDR3 DNA is TGTGCCAGCAGCTTAAGTCCGCGGGTCCACAACTATGGCTACACCTTC.

This clonotype was counted a few times. V usage is TRBV5-1 and J usage is TRBJ2-7; D might be TRBD2 (5 bases). The CDR3 covers 12 residues. Germline V gene data show CDR1 as SGHRS and CDR2 as YFSETQ. Trimming removed 0 bases at V and 7 bases at J, with 8 bases between. The CDR3 sequence is CASSLESGEQYF. The CDR3 DNA sequence: TGCGCCAGCAGCTTGGAATCGGGGGAGCAGTACTTC.

The CDR3 spells CASTETQGRSGYTF. CDR3 bases: TGTGCCAGCACCGAAACACAGGGGCGCAGTGGCTACACCTTC. The V gene is TRBV7-2, the J gene TRBJ1-2, with 7 bases aligning to TRBD1. Germline CDR1 reads SGHTA; CDR2 reads FQGNSA. This CDR3 is built from 14 residues. V lost 7 bases to trimming and J lost 7 bases; unmatched junction nucleotides: 12. Complete variable domain (other parts from reference TRBV7-2 and TRBJ1-2): GAGVSQSPSNKVTEKGKDVELRCDPISGHTALYWYRQSLGQGLEFLIYFQGNSAPDKSGLPSDRFSAERTGGSVSTLTIQRTQQEDSAVYLCASTETQGRSGYTFGSGTRLTVV.

The chain is built from TRBV11-1 and TRBJ1-5, with D maybe TRBD1 (5 bases). CDR1 and CDR2 from the germline V gene are SGHAT and FQDESV (reference sequence). V dropped 6 bases and J dropped 7 bases, with 16 bases sitting between them. CDR3 length: 14 amino acids. This CDR3 reads CASSSGLGEQPQHF. The CDR3 coding sequence is TGTGCCAGCAGTTCAGGGTTGGGTGAACAGCCCCAGCATTTT.

This clonotype was detected a few times. As the CDR3 is not closed by the conserved phenylalanine or tryptophan, this likely results from a read error. The DNA is left out, because the CDR3 cannot be placed on it with certainty; the CDR3 is given as TCRdb lists it. The chain employs TRBV15 and TRBJ2-6; the table's D call of TRBD2 was not tested on the DNA. Germline values: CDR1 LNHNV, CDR2 YYDKDF (reference sequence). The length of the CDR3 is 12 amino acids, counting both ends. CDR3 protein: CATSRDWASVNT.

This clonotype turned up a few times. The chain links TRBV5-1 to TRBJ1-2; 8 bases are a match to TRBD1. Germline-derived CDR1 and CDR2 are SGHRS and YFSETQ. CDR3 size: 16 residues. Trimming removed 0 bases from V and 2 bases from J; junction bases left unmatched: 6. DNA of the CDR3: TGCGCCAGCAGCTTGGCTAGGGACAGGCGGAACTATGGCTACACCTTC. Amino acids: CASSLARDRRNYGYTF.

The gene calls are TRBV7-3 and TRBJ1-3; D unresolved. This CDR3 is 15 amino acids long. Between the trimmed V and J ends, which lost 5 bases and 0 bases, there was a span of 11 bases. The germline gives CDR1 SGHTA, CDR2 FQGTGA. The CDR3 sequence is CASSPSEFSGNTIYF. The CDR3 coding sequence is TGTGCCAGCAGCCCCTCGGAGTTCTCTGGAAACACCATATATTTT.

V gene TRBV5-1 combines with J gene TRBJ2-7, with TRBD2 identical over 7 bases. This CDR3 region has 15 residues. Germline V gives CDR1 SGHRS, CDR2 YFSETQ. The J segment lost 3 bases and the V segment lost 2 bases, leaving 8 bases of the junction unmatched. This CDR3 is CASSFGGSTSYEQYF. DNA for the CDR3: TGCGCCAGCAGCTTCGGCGGGAGCACAAGCTACGAGCAGTACTTC.

This clonotype showed up many times. V is TRBV9 and J is TRBJ2-5, with TRBD1 identical over 7 bases. Germline CDR1 reads SGDLS; CDR2 reads YYNGEE. The CDR3 covers 14 residues. Losses at the gene ends were 0 bases for V and 5 bases for J; bases not matched to a gene: 4. CDR3 in amino acids: CASSVGQGWETQYF. The CDR3 DNA sequence: TGTGCCAGCAGCGTAGGACAGGGTTGGGAGACCCAGTACTTC.

V gene TRBV10-3 combines with J gene TRBJ1-6; D perhaps matches TRBD1 (5 bases). Germline CDR1 is ENHRY and CDR2 is SYGVKD. CDR3 length equals 16 residues. Deletions cut 3 bases from V and 9 bases from J, with 18 bases between. CDR3 DNA: TGTGCCATCAGTGAAGTAGGAGGGGAAGTTCGTTCACCCCTCCACTTT. Translated: CAISEVGGEVRSPLHF.

This clonotype has a handful of counts. The V and J genes are TRBV5-1 and TRBJ2-7, with 10 bases identical to TRBD2. V lost 0 bases, J lost 2 bases, and 5 bases stayed unmatched. CDR3 size: 16 residues. Germline-derived CDR1 and CDR2 are SGHRS and YFSETQ. The CDR3 DNA follows: TGCGCCAGCAGCTTGGTTGGGCTAGCGGGGGCCTACGAGCAGTACTTC. Translating it yields CASSLVGLAGAYEQYF.

This sequence joins TRBV7-9 and TRBJ2-5; D might be TRBD2 (5 bases). The J call is in doubt because the DNA end fits TRBJ2-1 better. Germline V gives CDR1 SEHNR, CDR2 FQNEAQ (reference sequence). The CDR3 totals 11 residues. The chain's CDR3 is CASSLLAGQFF. CDR3 bases: TGTGCCAGCAGCTTACTTGCGGGGCAGTTCTTC.

In this sample, this clonotype turned up a few times. V is TRBV10-3 and J is TRBJ1-4, with a weak D call TRBD1 (5 bases). Germline lookup yields CDR1 ENHRY and CDR2 SYGVKD. The CDR3 spans 14 residues. V dropped 3 bases and J dropped 4 bases, with 9 bases sitting between them. The CDR3 loop reads CAISDGGNNEKLFF. CDR3 in DNA: TGTGCCATCAGTGACGGGGGGAATAATGAAAAACTGTTTTTT.

This clonotype has a single count. The genes are TRBV2 and TRBJ1-1; no firm D call. Germline loops: CDR1 SNHLY, CDR2 FYNNEI. V gave up 6 bases and J gave up 3 bases, with 20 bases separating them. The CDR3 runs to 16 residues. Here the CDR3 DNA reads TGTGCCAGCAGGACCGGGAACCAAGGCGGCTACACTGAAGCTTTCTTT. Translated, it gives CASRTGNQGGYTEAFF.

A note on this clonotype: A much larger clone lies a single base off, so this may be a read error. The chain combines TRBV7-9 with TRBJ2-7; D may be TRBD1 (6 bases). The CDR3 length is 12 residues. CDR1 and CDR2 (germline): SEHNR, FQNEAQ (reference sequence). CDR3 amino acids: CASSYRAHERYF. CDR3 DNA: TGTGCCAGCAGCTACAGGGCCCACGAGCGGTACTTC.

V usage is TRBV7-3 and J usage is TRBJ2-2; D may correspond to TRBD1 or TRBD2 (5 bases each). This CDR3 region has 13 residues. Germline CDR1 SGHTA, CDR2 FQGTGA. CDR3 loop: CASVPQGSGELFF. In DNA form, the CDR3 reads TGTGCTAGCGTACCCCAGGGCTCCGGGGAGCTGTTTTTT.

This clonotype was found many times. The chain carries TRBV19 and TRBJ1-6; D not certain. Trimming took 5 bases from V and 10 from J, leaving 12 bases between them. The CDR3 has 13 residues. CDR1 LNHDA and CDR2 SQIVND come from the germline V gene (reference sequence). CDR3 sequence (DNA): TGTGCCAGTAGTGCCGCATCCGACTCACCCCTCCACTTT. The encoded protein is CASSAASDSPLHF.

This clonotype turned up a few times. J is TRBJ2-7 and V is TRBV2; no clear D. CDR3 length equals 15 residues. With 6 bases removed from V and 3 bases from J, the gap between germline ends came to 18 bases. Germline V lookup: CDR1 SNHLY, CDR2 FYNNEI. In nucleotides, the CDR3 is TGTGCCAGCAGCTTACTCCAGGTGTCTCACTACGAGCAGTACTTC. It translates to CASSLLQVSHYEQYF.

This clonotype was detected a few times. This chain uses TRBV9 with TRBJ1-1, with a weak D call TRBD1 (6 bases). The CDR3 runs to 16 residues. V shed 3 bases and J shed 2 bases, with 17 bases lying between them. Germline V CDR1 and CDR2: SGDLS, YYNGEE. As DNA, the CDR3 is TGTGCCAGCAGCGAAAACAGGGATGGGGGAAACACTGAAGCTTTCTTT. It translates to CASSENRDGGNTEAFF.

The chain has TRBV29-1 and TRBJ1-2; TRBD1 matches at 9 bases. Per the germline V gene, CDR1 is SQVTM and CDR2 is ANQGSEA. This CDR3 has 11 residues. Losses at the gene ends were 6 bases for V and 6 bases for J; bases not matched to a gene: 2. The CDR3 DNA is TGCAGCGTGGACAGGGGCGATGGCTACACCTTC. Protein sequence: CSVDRGDGYTF.

The chain couples TRBV29-1 to TRBJ2-3; the D gene is possibly TRBD2 (6 bases). V dropped 3 bases and J dropped 1 base, with 8 bases sitting between them. Looked up from germline, CDR1 is SQVTM and CDR2 is ANQGSEA. This CDR3 is built from 13 residues. Written as DNA, the CDR3 is TGCAGCGTTGAGGAGGGTCGCACAGATACGCAGTATTTT. It encodes CSVEEGRTDTQYF.

This clonotype was counted once. CDR3 nucleotide sequence: TGTGCCAGCAGTGGCCTCCTCGCGGGGACAGGGGAAATACCGAATGAAAAACTGTTTTTT. Its translation is CASSGLLAGTGEIPNEKLFF. The chain has TRBV2 and TRBJ1-4; TRBD1 agrees at 10 bases. CDR3 size: 20 residues. V dropped 4 bases and J dropped 5; count of bases not matched to a gene: 19. From germline, CDR1 is SNHLY and CDR2 FYNNEI.

The gene calls are TRBV6-6 and TRBJ2-6; 9 bases line up with TRBD1. Germline trimming cut 7 bases from V and 0 bases from J; bases unmatched to any gene: 7. The CDR3 spans 17 residues. CDR1 MNHNY and CDR2 SVGAGI come from the germline V gene (reference sequence). CDR3 DNA: TGTGCCAGCACCACCGGGACAGGGCTCTCTGGGGCCAACGTCCTGACTTTC. Amino acids: CASTTGTGLSGANVLTF.

The gene calls are TRBV29-1 and TRBJ1-4; D may be TRBD1 (6 bases). From germline, CDR1 is SQVTM and CDR2 ANQGSEA. The CDR3 consists of 19 residues. The germline V and J ends were trimmed by 8 bases and 0 bases, with 28 bases remaining between them. The CDR3 here is CSPGEVLAGADATNEKLFF. The CDR3 nucleotides read TGCAGCCCGGGGGAGGTCCTCGCGGGGGCAGATGCAACTAATGAAAAACTGTTTTTT.